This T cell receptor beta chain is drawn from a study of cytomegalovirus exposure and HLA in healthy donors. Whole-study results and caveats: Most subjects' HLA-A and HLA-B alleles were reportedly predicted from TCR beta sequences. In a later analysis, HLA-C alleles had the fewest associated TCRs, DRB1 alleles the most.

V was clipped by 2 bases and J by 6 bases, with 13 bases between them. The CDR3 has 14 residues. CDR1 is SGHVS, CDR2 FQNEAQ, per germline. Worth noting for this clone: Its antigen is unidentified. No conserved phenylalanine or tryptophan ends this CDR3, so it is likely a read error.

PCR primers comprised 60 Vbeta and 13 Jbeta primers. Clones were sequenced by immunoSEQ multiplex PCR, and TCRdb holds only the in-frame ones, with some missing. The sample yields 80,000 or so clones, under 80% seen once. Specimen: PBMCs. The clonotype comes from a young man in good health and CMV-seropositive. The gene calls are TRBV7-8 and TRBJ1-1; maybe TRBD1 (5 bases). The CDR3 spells CASSLPMGQAEAFL. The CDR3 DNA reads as TGTGCCAGCAGCTTACCGATGGGGCAGGCTGAAGCTTTCCTT.